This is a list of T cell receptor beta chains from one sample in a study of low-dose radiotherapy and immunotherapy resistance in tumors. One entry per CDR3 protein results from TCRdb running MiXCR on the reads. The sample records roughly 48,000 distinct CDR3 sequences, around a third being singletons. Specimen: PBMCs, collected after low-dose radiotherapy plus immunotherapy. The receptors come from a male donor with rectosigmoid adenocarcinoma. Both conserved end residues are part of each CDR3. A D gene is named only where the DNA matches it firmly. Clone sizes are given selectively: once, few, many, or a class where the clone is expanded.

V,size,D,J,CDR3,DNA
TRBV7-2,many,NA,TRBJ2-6,CASSFTSGANVLTF,TGTGCCAGCAGCTTTACCTCTGGGGCCAACGTCCTGACTTTC
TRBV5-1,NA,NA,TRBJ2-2,CASSLGGSSGTGELFF,TGCGCCAGCAGCTTGGGAGGGTCCTCGGGCACCGGGGAGCTGTTTTTT
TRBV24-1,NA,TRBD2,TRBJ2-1,CATSDLPDSGSTYNEQFF,TGTGCCACCAGTGATTTGCCGGATAGCGGGAGCACCTACAATGAGCAGTTCTTC
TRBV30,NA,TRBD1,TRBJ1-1,CAWSTPLQGLMPEAFF,TGTGCCTGGAGTACACCCTTACAGGGGTTAATGCCTGAAGCTTTCTTT
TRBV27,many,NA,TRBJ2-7,CASSPSRLQGPQTYEQYF,TGTGCCAGCAGTCCTTCTCGGCTACAGGGACCCCAAACCTACGAGCAGTACTTC
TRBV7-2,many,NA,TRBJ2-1,CASSLGPTWHEQFF,TGTGCCAGCAGCTTAGGGCCCACCTGGCATGAGCAGTTCTTC
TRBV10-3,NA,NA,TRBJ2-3,CAISNPTDTQYF,TGTGCCATCAGTAACCCCACAGATACGCAGTATTTT
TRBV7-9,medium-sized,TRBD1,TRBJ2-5,CASSLGDRGPGETQYF,TGTGCCAGCAGCTTAGGGGACAGGGGGCCTGGAGAGACCCAGTACTTC
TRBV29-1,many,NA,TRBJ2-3,CSVDLAGSTDTQYF,TGCAGCGTTGATTTGGCAGGGAGCACAGATACGCAGTATTTT
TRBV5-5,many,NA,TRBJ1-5,CASSRLTANQPQHF,TGTGCCAGCAGCCGACTCACAGCTAATCAGCCCCAGCATTTT
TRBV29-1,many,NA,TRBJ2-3,CSVPKWDQDTDTQYF,TGCAGCGTTCCCAAGTGGGATCAGGACACAGATACGCAGTATTTT
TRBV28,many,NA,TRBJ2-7,CASSLPQTDEQYF,TGTGCCAGCAGTTTACCTCAGACGGACGAGCAGTACTTC
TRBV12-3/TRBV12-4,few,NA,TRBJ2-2,CASSGENGELFF,TGTGCCAGCAGTGGAGAGAACGGGGAGCTGTTTTTT
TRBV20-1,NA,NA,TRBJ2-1,CGYSRANNEQFF,TGCGGATACTCCCGGGCAAACAATGAGCAGTTCTTC
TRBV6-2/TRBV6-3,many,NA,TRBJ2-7,CARIRKSRLERVSEQYF,TGTGCCAGAATAAGAAAGAGCCGGCTAGAACGGGTATCCGAGCAGTACTTC
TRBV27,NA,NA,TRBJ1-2,CASSFADSHGYTF,TGTGCCAGCAGTTTCGCCGACAGCCATGGCTACACCTTC
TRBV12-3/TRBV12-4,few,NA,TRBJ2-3,CASSLLDTQYF,TGTGCCAGCAGTTTACTGGATACGCAGTATTTT
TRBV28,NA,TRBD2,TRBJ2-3,CASSLAGVFGTQYF,TGTGCCAGCAGTTTAGCGGGAGTCTTCGGTACGCAGTATTTT
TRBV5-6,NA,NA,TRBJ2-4,CASSLLGRLAKNIQYF,TGTGCCAGCAGCTTGTTGGGGAGACTAGCCAAAAACATTCAGTACTTC
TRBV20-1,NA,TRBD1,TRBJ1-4,CSAFFSGTGGANPFF,TGCAGTGCTTTCTTCTCCGGGACAGGGGGCGCAAACCCGTTTTTT
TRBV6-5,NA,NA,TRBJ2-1,CASSLLGGAGEQFF,TGTGCCAGCAGCCTGCTGGGGGGGGCTGGCGAGCAGTTCTTC
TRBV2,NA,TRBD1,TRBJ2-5,CASRDRNQETQYF,TGTGCCAGCCGGGACAGAAACCAAGAGACCCAGTACTTC
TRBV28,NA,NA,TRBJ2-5,CASSMGTEETQYF,TGTGCCAGCAGTATGGGGACGGAAGAGACCCAGTACTTC
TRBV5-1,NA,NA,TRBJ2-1,CASSPGQGSYNEQFF,TGCGCCAGCAGCCCAGGGCAGGGGTCCTACAATGAGCAGTTCTTC
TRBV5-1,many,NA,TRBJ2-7,CASRPTVGGDGYEQYF,TGCGCCAGCAGGCCGACAGTGGGGGGCGATGGTTACGAGCAGTACTTC
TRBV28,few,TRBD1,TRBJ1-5,CGGGGGTGNQPQHF,TGTGGGGGAGGTGGCGGGACAGGCAATCAGCCCCAGCATTTT
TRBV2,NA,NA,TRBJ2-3,CASGARQGTDTQYF,TGTGCCAGCGGGGCGCGTCAGGGCACAGATACGCAGTATTTT
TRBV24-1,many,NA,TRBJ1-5,CATTGPYQPQHF,TGTGCCACTACAGGGCCCTATCAGCCCCAGCATTTT
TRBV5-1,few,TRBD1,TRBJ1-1,CASSLGRSAGGLGTEAFF,TGCGCCAGCAGCTTGGGGAGATCGGCAGGGGGCTTAGGGACTGAAGCTTTCTTT
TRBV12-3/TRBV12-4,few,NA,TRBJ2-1,CASSLVLGSNVWF,TGTGCCAGCAGTTTAGTTCTGGGGAGTAATGTGTGGTTC
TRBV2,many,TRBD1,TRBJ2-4,CASRTSTGAGGKNIQYF,TGTGCCAGCCGAACCTCGACAGGGGCAGGAGGCAAAAACATTCAGTACTTC
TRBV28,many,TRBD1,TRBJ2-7,CASSFPRQGVDEQYF,TGTGCCAGCAGTTTCCCAAGACAGGGGGTCGACGAGCAGTACTTC